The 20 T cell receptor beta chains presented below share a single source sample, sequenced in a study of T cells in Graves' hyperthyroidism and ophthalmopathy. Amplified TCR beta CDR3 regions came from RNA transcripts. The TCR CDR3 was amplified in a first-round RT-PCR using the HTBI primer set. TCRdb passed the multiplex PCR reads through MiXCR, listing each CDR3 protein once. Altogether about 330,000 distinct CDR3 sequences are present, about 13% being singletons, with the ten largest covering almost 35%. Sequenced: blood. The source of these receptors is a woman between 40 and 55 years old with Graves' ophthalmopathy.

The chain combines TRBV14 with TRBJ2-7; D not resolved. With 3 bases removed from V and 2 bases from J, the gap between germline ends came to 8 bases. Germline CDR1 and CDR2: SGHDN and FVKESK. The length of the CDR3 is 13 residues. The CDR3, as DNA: TGTGCCAGCAGCCAGGGGTTTCCCTACGAGCAGTACTTC. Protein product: CASSQGFPYEQYF.

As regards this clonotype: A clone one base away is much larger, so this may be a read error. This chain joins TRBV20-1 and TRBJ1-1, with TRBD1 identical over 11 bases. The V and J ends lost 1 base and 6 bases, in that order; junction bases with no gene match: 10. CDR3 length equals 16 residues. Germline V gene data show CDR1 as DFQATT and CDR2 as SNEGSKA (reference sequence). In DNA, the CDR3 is TGCAGTGCTAGAGGTGAAACCGGGACAGGGGGATCTGAAGCTTTCTTT. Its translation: CSARGETGTGGSEAFF.

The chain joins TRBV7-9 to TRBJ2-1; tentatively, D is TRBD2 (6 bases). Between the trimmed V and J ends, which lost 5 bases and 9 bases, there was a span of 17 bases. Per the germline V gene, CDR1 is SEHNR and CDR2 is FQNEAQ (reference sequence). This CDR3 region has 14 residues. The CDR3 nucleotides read TGTGCCAGCAGCCACCCCCGGGGCGGGATTGAGCAGTTCTTC. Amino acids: CASSHPRGGIEQFF.

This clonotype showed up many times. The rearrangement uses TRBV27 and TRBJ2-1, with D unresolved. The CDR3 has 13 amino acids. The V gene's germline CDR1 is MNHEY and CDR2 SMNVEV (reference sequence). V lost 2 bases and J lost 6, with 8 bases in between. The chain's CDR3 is CASSLGQLNEQFF. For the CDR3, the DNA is TGTGCCAGCAGTTTAGGGCAGCTCAATGAGCAGTTCTTC.

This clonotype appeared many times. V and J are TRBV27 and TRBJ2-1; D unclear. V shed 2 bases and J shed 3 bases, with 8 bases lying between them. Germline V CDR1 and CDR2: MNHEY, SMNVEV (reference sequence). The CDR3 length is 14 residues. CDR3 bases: TGTGCCAGCAGTTTAGGGTCATTCTACAATGAGCAGTTCTTC. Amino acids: CASSLGSFYNEQFF.

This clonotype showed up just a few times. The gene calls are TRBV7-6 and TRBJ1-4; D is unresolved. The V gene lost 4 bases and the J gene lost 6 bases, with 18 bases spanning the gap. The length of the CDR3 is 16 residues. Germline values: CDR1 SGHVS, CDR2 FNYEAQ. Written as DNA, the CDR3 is TGTGCCAGCAGCTGGGGATTAAGGGTTCCTGATGAAAAACTGTTTTTT. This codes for CASSWGLRVPDEKLFF. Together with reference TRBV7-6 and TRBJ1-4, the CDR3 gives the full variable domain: GAGVSQSPRYKVTKRGQDVALRCDPISGHVSLYWYRQALGQGPEFLTYFNYEAQQDKSGLPNDRFSAERPEGSISTLTIQRTEQRDSAMYRCASSWGLRVPDEKLFFGSGTQLSVL.

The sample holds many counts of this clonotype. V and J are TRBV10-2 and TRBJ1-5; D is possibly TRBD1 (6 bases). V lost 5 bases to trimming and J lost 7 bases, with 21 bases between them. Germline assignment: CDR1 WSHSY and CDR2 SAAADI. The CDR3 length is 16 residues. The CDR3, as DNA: TGCGCCAGCAGTCGACCGACAGGCTCGAGCGTCCAGCCCCAGCATTTT. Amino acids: CASSRPTGSSVQPQHF.

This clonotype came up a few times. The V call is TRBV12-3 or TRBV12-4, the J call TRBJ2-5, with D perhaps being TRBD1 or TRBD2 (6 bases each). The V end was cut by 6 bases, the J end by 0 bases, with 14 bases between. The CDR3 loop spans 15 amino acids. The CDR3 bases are TGTGCCAGCAGAAGGGGGGAGCTGTACCAAGAGACCCAGTACTTC. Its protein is CASRRGELYQETQYF.

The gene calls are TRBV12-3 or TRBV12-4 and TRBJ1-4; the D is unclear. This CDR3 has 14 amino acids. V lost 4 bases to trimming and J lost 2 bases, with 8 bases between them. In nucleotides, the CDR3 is TGTGCCAGCAGTTCCCGCAGGACTAATGAAAAACTGTTTTTT. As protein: CASSSRRTNEKLFF.

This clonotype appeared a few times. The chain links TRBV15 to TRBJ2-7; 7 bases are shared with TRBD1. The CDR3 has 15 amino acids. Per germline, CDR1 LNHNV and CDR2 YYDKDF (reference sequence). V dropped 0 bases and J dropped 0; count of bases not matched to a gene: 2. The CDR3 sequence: CATSREGTASYEQYF. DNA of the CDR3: TGTGCCACCAGCAGAGAGGGGACAGCCTCCTACGAGCAGTACTTC.

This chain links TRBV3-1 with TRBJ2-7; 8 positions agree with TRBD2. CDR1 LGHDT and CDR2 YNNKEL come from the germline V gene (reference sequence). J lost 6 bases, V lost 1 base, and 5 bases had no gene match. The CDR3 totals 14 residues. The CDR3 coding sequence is TGTGCCAGCAGCCAAGGCGGAGGACTAGCCGAGCAGTACTTC. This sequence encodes CASSQGGGLAEQYF.

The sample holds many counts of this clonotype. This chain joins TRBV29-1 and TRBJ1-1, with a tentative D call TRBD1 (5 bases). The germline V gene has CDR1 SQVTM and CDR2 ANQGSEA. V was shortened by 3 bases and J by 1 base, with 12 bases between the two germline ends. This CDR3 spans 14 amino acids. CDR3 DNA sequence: TGCAGCGTTGAGGGGGTGGTGAGGAACACTGAAGCTTTCTTT. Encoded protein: CSVEGVVRNTEAFF.

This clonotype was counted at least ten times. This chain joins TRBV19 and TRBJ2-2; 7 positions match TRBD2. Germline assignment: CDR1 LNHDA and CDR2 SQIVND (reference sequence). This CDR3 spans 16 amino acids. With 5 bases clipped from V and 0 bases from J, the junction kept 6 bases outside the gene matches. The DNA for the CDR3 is TGTGCCAGTAGTTCCCGGGGGGACGCGAACACCGGGGAGCTGTTTTTT. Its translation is CASSSRGDANTGELFF. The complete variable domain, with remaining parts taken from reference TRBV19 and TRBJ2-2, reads DGGITQSPKYLFRKEGQNVTLSCEQNLNHDAMYWYRQDPGQGLRLIYYSQIVNDFQKGDIAEGYSVSREKKESFPLTVTSAQKNPTAFYLCASSSRGDANTGELFFGEGSRLTVL.

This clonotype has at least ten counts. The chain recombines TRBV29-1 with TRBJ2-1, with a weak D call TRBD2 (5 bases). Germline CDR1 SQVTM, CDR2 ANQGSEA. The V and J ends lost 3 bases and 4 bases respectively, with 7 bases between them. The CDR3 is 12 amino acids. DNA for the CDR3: TGCAGCGTTGATCGGGGATACAATGAGCAGTTCTTC. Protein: CSVDRGYNEQFF.

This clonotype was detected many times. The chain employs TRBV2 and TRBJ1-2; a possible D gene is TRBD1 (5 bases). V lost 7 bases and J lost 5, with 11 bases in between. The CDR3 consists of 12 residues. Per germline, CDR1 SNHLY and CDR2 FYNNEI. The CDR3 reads CASNRQGYGYTF. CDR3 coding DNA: TGTGCCAGCAACCGTCAGGGATATGGCTACACCTTC.

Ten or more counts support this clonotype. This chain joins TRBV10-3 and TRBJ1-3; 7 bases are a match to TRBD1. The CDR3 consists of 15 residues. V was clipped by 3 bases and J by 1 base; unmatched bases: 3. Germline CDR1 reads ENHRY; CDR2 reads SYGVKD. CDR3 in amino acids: CAISDQTGSGNTIYF. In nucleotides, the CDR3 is TGTGCCATCAGTGACCAGACAGGGTCTGGAAACACCATATATTTT.

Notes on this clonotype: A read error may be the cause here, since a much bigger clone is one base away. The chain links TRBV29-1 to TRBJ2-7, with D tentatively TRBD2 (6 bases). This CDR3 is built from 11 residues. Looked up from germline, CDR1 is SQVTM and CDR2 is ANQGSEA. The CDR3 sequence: CSKLPDYGQYF. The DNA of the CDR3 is TGCAGCAAGCTACCGGACTACGGGCAGTACTTC.

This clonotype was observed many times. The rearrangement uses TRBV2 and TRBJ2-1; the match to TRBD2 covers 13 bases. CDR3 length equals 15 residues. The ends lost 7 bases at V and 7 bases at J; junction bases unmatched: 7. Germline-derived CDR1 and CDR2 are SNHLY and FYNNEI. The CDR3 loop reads CASKPGLAGRNEQFF. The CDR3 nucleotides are TGTGCCAGCAAACCGGGACTAGCGGGACGGAATGAGCAGTTCTTC.

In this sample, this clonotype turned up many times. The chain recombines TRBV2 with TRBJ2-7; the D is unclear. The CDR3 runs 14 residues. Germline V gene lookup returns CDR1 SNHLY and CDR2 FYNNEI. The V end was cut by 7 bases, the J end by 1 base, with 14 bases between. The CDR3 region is CASKKAALSYEQYF. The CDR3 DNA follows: TGTGCCAGCAAAAAGGCGGCACTGTCCTACGAGCAGTACTTC.

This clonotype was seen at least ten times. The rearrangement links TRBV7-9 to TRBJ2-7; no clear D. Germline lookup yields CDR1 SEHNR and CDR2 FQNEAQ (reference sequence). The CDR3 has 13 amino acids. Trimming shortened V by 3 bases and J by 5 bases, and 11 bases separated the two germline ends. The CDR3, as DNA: TGTGCCAGCAGCTTCCACTTCGCCCACGAGCAGTACTTC. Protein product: CASSFHFAHEQYF.